Presented here are 29 T cell receptor beta chains from one specimen sequenced in a study of blood T cells in healthy people across ages. A second PCR of roughly 7 to 11 cycles used a sample-barcoded 5' primer and a J-beta primer mix. TCRdb re-analysed the 5' RACE reads in MiXCR, keeping a single row per CDR3 protein. The sample holds around 1,500,000 distinct CDR3 sequences, roughly 27% seen once. Sample: blood. These receptors originate from a woman aged 25 to 39 in good health.

This clonotype was found a few times. The chain is built from TRBV12-3 or TRBV12-4 and TRBJ2-1; TRBD1 aligns across 7 bases. The CDR3 has 13 amino acids. Trimming removed 6 bases from V and 10 bases from J; junction bases left unmatched: 9. CDR3 sequence: CASSQQGSEEQFF. CDR3 in DNA: TGTGCCAGCAGCCAACAGGGGTCAGAAGAGCAGTTCTTC.

The chain couples TRBV20-1 to TRBJ1-4; no definite D call. Germline values: CDR1 DFQATT, CDR2 SNEGSKA (reference sequence). The CDR3 sequence is 18 residues long. The V and J ends lost 0 bases and 4 bases respectively, with 21 bases between them. CDR3 DNA sequence: TGCAGTGCTAGAGATCTAAAGGGCCCCGGACGGTTTAATGAAAAACTGTTTTTT. Translation: CSARDLKGPGRFNEKLFF.

This clonotype was observed a few times. This chain joins TRBV4-1 and TRBJ1-2, with D perhaps TRBD1 (5 bases). The V end lost 1 base, the J end lost 2 bases, and 11 bases lay between the germline ends. Germline V gives CDR1 MGHRA, CDR2 YSYEKL. The CDR3 totals 15 residues. The CDR3 bases are TGCGCCAGCAGCCAAGCGGGACCGAGAAACTATGGCTACACCTTC. This encodes CASSQAGPRNYGYTF.

In this sample, this clonotype turned up many times. The J gene is TRBJ2-1, the V gene TRBV12-3 or TRBV12-4, with 7 bases identical to TRBD1. The CDR3 extends over 16 amino acids. J was trimmed by 7 bases and V by 2 bases; bases with no gene match: 11. CDR3 coding DNA: TGTGCCAGCAGTTTACCCCCATACAGGGGAGAGAATGAGCAGTTCTTC. It codes for CASSLPPYRGENEQFF.

Comments on this clonotype: An end of the junction differs from the germline gene, which may be a read error. V is TRBV7-3 and J is TRBJ2-6, with D possibly TRBD1 on 6 matching bases. This CDR3 is built from 15 residues. The germline V gene has CDR1 SGHTA and CDR2 FQGTGA. In DNA form, the CDR3 reads TGTGCCGGCAGCCAGGGGTTTTCTGGGGCCAACGTCCTGACTTTC. Protein sequence: CAGSQGFSGANVLTF.

This clonotype was seen more than once but under ten times. The DNA for the CDR3 is TGTGCCAGCGACGACATGAAGGGCCTCGGTTCGGGGTCCTACAATGAGCAGTTCTTC. Translated, it gives CASDDMKGLGSGSYNEQFF. V gene TRBV7-2 combines with J gene TRBJ2-1; perhaps TRBD2 as D (5 bases). This CDR3 spans 19 amino acids. Trimming took off 8 bases at V and 1 base at J, with 27 bases between the two ends. Per the germline V gene, CDR1 is SGHTA and CDR2 is FQGNSA.

V is TRBV7-2 and J is TRBJ2-3; 9 positions match TRBD2. The germline V gene has CDR1 SGHTA and CDR2 FQGNSA. V lost 5 bases, J lost 8 bases, and 11 bases stayed unmatched. The CDR3 is 15 residues long. The CDR3 DNA reads as TGTGCCAGCAGCGCGAAAGGGCGGGAGGGCCTTACGCAGTATTTT. This sequence encodes CASSAKGREGLTQYF.

This clonotype was seen a few times. The germline gene is not matched at one end of the junction; a read error may be the cause. The genes are TRBV7-2 and TRBJ2-3, with 8 bases fitting TRBD1. Germline-derived CDR1 and CDR2 are SGHTA and FQGNSA. The CDR3 length is 16 residues. The CDR3 DNA follows: TGTGCCAGCAGCTTAGCAATGGACAGGGAGACAGATACGCATTATTTT. This encodes CASSLAMDRETDTHYF.

This clonotype was observed a few times. CDR3 nucleotide sequence: TGCGCCAGCAGCTATACCGGGACTACCGTCCGGGAGACCCAGTACTTC. Translation gives CASSYTGTTVRETQYF. The chain combines TRBV5-1 with TRBJ2-5; 7 positions match TRBD2. Germline V gene lookup returns CDR1 SGHRS and CDR2 YFSETQ. After removal of 3 bases from V and 5 bases from J, the junction contained 13 bases not matched to a gene. The CDR3 runs to 16 residues.

CDR3 sequence reads: CASNPGWGGEWKETQYF. CDR3 DNA: TGTGCCAGCAACCCGGGGTGGGGGGGCGAGTGGAAAGAGACCCAGTACTTC. The chain has TRBV7-2 and TRBJ2-5, with D perhaps TRBD2 (7 bases). The V gene lost 7 bases and the J gene lost 3 bases, with 24 bases spanning the gap. This CDR3 region has 17 residues. Germline lookup yields CDR1 SGHTA and CDR2 FQGNSA.

This clonotype has only a few counts. V gene TRBV27 combines with J gene TRBJ1-5, with no clear D. Germline CDR1 MNHEY, CDR2 SMNVEV (reference sequence). There are 13 residues in the CDR3. Trimming left V 5 bases short and J 3 bases short, with 8 bases between. The chain's CDR3 is CASSQFDNQPQHF. CDR3 bases: TGTGCCAGCAGTCAGTTCGACAATCAGCCCCAGCATTTT.

A few counts support this clonotype. The genes are TRBV6-5 and TRBJ1-2, with TRBD1 matching 10 bases. With 4 bases clipped from V and 2 bases from J, the junction kept 4 bases outside the gene matches. This CDR3 has 15 residues. Looked up from germline, CDR1 is MNHEY and CDR2 is SVGAGI. CDR3 sequence reads: CASSSMDRGNYGYTF. CDR3 coding DNA: TGTGCCAGCAGTTCTATGGACAGGGGGAACTATGGCTACACCTTC.

The genes are TRBV29-1 and TRBJ2-4, with D perhaps being TRBD1 or TRBD2 (5 bases each). The V end lost 5 bases, the J end lost 13 bases, and 30 bases lay between the germline ends. The CDR3 runs to 16 residues. Germline lookup yields CDR1 SQVTM and CDR2 ANQGSEA. The CDR3 bases are TGCAGCGTTTACCCCGGGGACCCCCTTCTTTACAATGAGCAGTACTTC. Translated, it gives CSVYPGDPLLYNEQYF.

This clonotype occurred a few times. The gene calls are TRBV12-5 and TRBJ2-7, with 7 bases identical to TRBD2. CDR1 and CDR2 (germline): LGHNT, FRNRAP. The CDR3 has 17 amino acids. V lost 1 base and J lost 2; bases outside the gene matches: 11. The CDR3 sequence is CASGLASWGGVAYEQYF. CDR3 bases: TGTGCTAGTGGTTTGGCAAGCTGGGGGGGGGTTGCCTACGAGCAGTACTTC.

Regarding this clonotype: Sequence at one end of the junction differs from germline and may be a read error. In DNA, the CDR3 is TGCAGCGTCTGGGCGCGGATTACGAGCACAGGTACGCAGTATTTT. Protein: CSVWARITSTGTQYF. The chain employs TRBV29-1 and TRBJ2-3, with a possible D match to TRBD1 (5 bases). CDR3 length: 15 residues. Germline loops: CDR1 SQVTM, CDR2 ANQGSEA.

This chain uses TRBV6-4 with TRBJ1-2; 8 bases are shared with TRBD1. CDR3 size: 14 residues. The germline gives CDR1 MRHNA, CDR2 SNTAGT. The ends lost 3 bases at V and 9 bases at J; junction bases unmatched: 9. CDR3 protein: CASSEGTGGSCYTF. The CDR3 DNA reads as TGTGCCAGCAGTGAAGGGACAGGTGGTTCTTGCTACACCTTC.

This clonotype was counted at least ten times. V and J are TRBV7-9 and TRBJ2-7, with TRBD2 matching over 8 bases. The CDR3 has 14 residues. Losses at the gene ends were 9 bases for V and 1 base for J; bases not matched to a gene: 8. CDR1 SEHNR and CDR2 FQNEAQ come from the germline V gene (reference sequence). This CDR3 is CARYSGVRSYEQYF. CDR3 in DNA: TGTGCCAGATATAGCGGGGTAAGGTCCTACGAGCAGTACTTC. Complete variable domain (other parts from reference TRBV7-9 and TRBJ2-7): DTGVSQNPRHKITKRGQNVTFRCDPISEHNRLYWYRQTLGQGPEFLTYFQNEAQLEKSRLLSDRFSAERPKGSFSTLEIQRTEQGDSAMYLCARYSGVRSYEQYFGPGTRLTVT.

The chain carries TRBV29-1 and TRBJ1-2, with D hard to call. Trimming cost V 3 bases and J 2 bases, with 7 bases left between them. The CDR3 has 12 residues. The germline CDR1 and CDR2 sequences are SQVTM and ANQGSEA. The CDR3 DNA reads TGCAGCGTTGATGTCGGGAACTATGGCTACACCTTC. It yields the protein CSVDVGNYGYTF.

This clonotype has a count of ten or more. This sequence joins TRBV29-1 and TRBJ2-7; D may be TRBD2 (5 bases). Germline CDR1 reads SQVTM; CDR2 reads ANQGSEA. The CDR3 is 14 amino acids. The V end lost 4 bases, the J end lost 3 bases, and 16 bases lay between the germline ends. The CDR3 is CSVADPGVFYEQYF. The CDR3 DNA reads TGCAGCGTTGCGGACCCCGGGGTTTTCTACGAGCAGTACTTC.

The V and J genes are TRBV11-2 and TRBJ1-1; D is perhaps TRBD1 (5 bases). Germline V lookup: CDR1 SGHAT, CDR2 FQNNGV. The CDR3 contains 14 residues. The germline V and J ends were trimmed by 5 bases and 2 bases, with 12 bases remaining between them. CDR3 residues: CASSRRELNTEAFF. In DNA form, the CDR3 reads TGTGCCAGCAGCCGCAGGGAACTAAACACTGAAGCTTTCTTT.

This clonotype was seen ten or more times. CDR3 coding DNA: TGTGCCAGCAGATCGACAGGGAAAAATTCACCCCTCCACTTT. It yields the protein CASRSTGKNSPLHF. V is TRBV5-6 and J is TRBJ1-6, with TRBD1 matching over 7 bases. The CDR3 is made up of 14 amino acids. With V trimmed by 5 bases and J by 7 bases, 6 bases remained unmatched. Germline V CDR1 and CDR2: SGHDT, YYEEEE.

The table lists this clonotype with a few counts. The chain employs TRBV27 and TRBJ2-1; D assignment may be TRBD1 or TRBD2 (5 bases each). CDR1 is MNHEY, CDR2 SMNVEV, per germline (reference sequence). The V and J ends lost 8 bases and 4 bases respectively, with 27 bases between them. The CDR3 runs to 18 residues. The CDR3 DNA sequence: TGTGCCAGCGTAAATTGGGAAGCTAGGGACGGACGATACAATGAGCAGTTCTTC. Its translation is CASVNWEARDGRYNEQFF.

The chain is built from TRBV5-1 and TRBJ2-6, with D uncertain. Germline CDR1 SGHRS, CDR2 YFSETQ. Trimming removed 5 bases from V and 0 bases from J, with 21 bases in between. The CDR3 loop spans 19 amino acids. CDR3 loop: CASSRVSQARNSGANVLTF. The CDR3 nucleotides are TGCGCCAGCAGTCGGGTATCCCAAGCCAGGAACTCTGGGGCCAACGTCCTGACTTTC.

The rearrangement uses TRBV12-3 or TRBV12-4 and TRBJ2-3; weak D call: TRBD2 (5 bases). V was pared by 3 bases and J by 2 bases, with 12 bases between. The CDR3 runs 15 residues. This chain's CDR3 is CASSFASGVTDTQYF. The CDR3 DNA reads as TGTGCCAGCAGTTTCGCTTCCGGGGTCACAGATACGCAGTATTTT.

The chain carries TRBV6-1 and TRBJ1-4, with D perhaps matching TRBD1 (5 bases). From germline, CDR1 is MNHNS and CDR2 SASEGT. V was cut by 3 bases and J by 7 bases, with 12 bases left in between. The CDR3 length is 14 residues. CDR3 bases: TGTGCCAGCAGTGACAGGGTTGGGGGTGAAAAACTGTTTTTT. This encodes CASSDRVGGEKLFF.

The chain is built from TRBV18 and TRBJ1-1; no clear D gene. The germline V and J ends were trimmed by 9 bases and 6 bases, with 14 bases remaining between them. Germline-derived CDR1 and CDR2 are KGHSH and LQKENI. The CDR3 loop spans 12 amino acids. CDR3 in DNA: TGTGCCAGTTCCCTCATGGGCCCTGAAGCTTTCTTT. It codes for CASSLMGPEAFF.

This sequence joins TRBV20-1 and TRBJ2-3, with 7 bases fitting TRBD2. V lost 0 bases and J lost 3; bases outside the gene matches: 9. In germline, CDR1 is DFQATT, CDR2 SNEGSKA (reference sequence). This CDR3 is 16 amino acids long. The CDR3: CSARDRGGSSTDTQYF. The CDR3 DNA is TGCAGTGCTAGAGATCGTGGCGGGAGCAGTACAGATACGCAGTATTTT.

As to this clonotype: This may stem from a read error, because a much larger clone lies one nucleotide away. The chain combines TRBV12-3 or TRBV12-4 with TRBJ2-4; unclear D gene. The J call may be mistaken, given a closer DNA end match to TRBJ2-7. The CDR3 is 12 amino acids. CDR3 coding DNA: TGTGCCAGCAGCCCGACCTTTTACGAGCAGTACTTC. As protein: CASSPTFYEQYF.

This clonotype was counted between two and nine times. This chain connects TRBV7-9 to TRBJ2-2; no definite D call. V was clipped by 3 bases and J by 3 bases, with 8 bases between them. Germline CDR1 is SEHNR and CDR2 is FQNEAQ (reference sequence). This CDR3 has 14 residues. CDR3 bases: TGTGCCAGCAGCTTGGACCGATACACCGGGGAGCTGTTTTTT. This translates into CASSLDRYTGELFF.